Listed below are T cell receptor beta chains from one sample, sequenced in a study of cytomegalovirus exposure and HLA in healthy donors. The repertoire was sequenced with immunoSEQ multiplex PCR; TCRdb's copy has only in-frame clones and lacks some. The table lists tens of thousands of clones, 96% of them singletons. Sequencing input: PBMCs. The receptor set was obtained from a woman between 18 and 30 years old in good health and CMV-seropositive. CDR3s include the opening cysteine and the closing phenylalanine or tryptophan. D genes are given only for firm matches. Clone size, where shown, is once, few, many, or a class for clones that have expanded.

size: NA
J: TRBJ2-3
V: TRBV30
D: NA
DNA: TGTGCCTGGATGGTGGGCCCAGATACGCAGTATTTT
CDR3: CAWMVGPDTQYF

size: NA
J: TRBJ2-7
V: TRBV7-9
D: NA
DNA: TGTGCCAGCAGCTCCTCAGGGTTCTACGAGCAGTACTTC
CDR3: CASSSSGFYEQYF

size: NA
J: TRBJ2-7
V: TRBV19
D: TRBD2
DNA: TGTGCCAGTAGTATAGGCGTCGGGAGGGCCTACGAGCAGTACTTC
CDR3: CASSIGVGRAYEQYF

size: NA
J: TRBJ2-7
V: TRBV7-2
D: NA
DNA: TGTGCCAGCAGCCCCACCACCGGGAGCTACGAGCAGTACTTC
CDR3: CASSPTTGSYEQYF

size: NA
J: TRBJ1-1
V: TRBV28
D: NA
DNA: TGTGCCAGCAGCTGGACAGAGCGCTACACTGAAGCTTTCTTT
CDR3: CASSWTERYTEAFF

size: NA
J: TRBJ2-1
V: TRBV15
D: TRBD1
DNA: TGTGCCACCAGCAGAGAAGGGACAGGGAGTAATGAGCAGTTCTTC
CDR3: CATSREGTGSNEQFF

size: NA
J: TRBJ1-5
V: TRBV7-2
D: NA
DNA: TGTGCCAGCAGCTTAGTTTCGGGGAGTAGGGGCAATCAGCCCCAGCATTTT
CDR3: CASSLVSGSRGNQPQHF

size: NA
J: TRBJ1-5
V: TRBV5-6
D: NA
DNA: TGTGCCAGCAGCTTGTACGGGAATCAGCCCCAGCATTTT
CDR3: CASSLYGNQPQHF

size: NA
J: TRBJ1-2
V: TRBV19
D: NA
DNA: TGTGCCAGTAGTATTCGGGGAAACTATGGCTACACCTTC
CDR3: CASSIRGNYGYTF

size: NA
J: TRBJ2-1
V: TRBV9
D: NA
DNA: TGTGCCAGCAGCCCTAAACTAGTCCCCCAAGGCAATGAGCAGTTCTTC
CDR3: CASSPKLVPQGNEQFF

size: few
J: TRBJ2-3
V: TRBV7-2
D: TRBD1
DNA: TGTGCCAGCAGCTTAGTAGGACAGGGCACAGATACGCAGTATTTT
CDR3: CASSLVGQGTDTQYF

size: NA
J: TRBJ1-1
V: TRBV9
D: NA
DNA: TGTGCCAGCAGCGTAAAGCTGAACACTGAAGCTTTCTTT
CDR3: CASSVKLNTEAFF

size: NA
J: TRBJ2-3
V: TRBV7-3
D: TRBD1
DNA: TGTGCCAGCAGCCGGACAGGGACAGATACGCAGTATTTT
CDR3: CASSRTGTDTQYF

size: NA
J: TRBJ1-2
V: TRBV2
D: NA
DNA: TGTGCCAGCAGTGAAGGGGCTTCAGCTAACTATGGCTACACCTTC
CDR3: CASSEGASANYGYTF

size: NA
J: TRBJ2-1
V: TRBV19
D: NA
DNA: TGTGCCAGTAGTATAGATGCGGAGTACAATGAGCAGTTCTTC
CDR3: CASSIDAEYNEQFF

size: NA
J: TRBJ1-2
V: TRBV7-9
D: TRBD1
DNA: TGTGCCAGCAGGCGACAGGGTTTAAACTATGGCTACACCTTC
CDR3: CASRRQGLNYGYTF

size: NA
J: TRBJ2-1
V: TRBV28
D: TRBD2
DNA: TGTGCCAGCAGTCCCGCCGGACTAGCGGGAGGCGGTACTGGCGGAAATGAGCAGTTCTTC
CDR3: CASSPAGLAGGGTGGNEQFF

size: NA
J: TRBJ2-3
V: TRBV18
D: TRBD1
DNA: TGTGCCAGCTCACCATACAGGGGGGCGGAGACGCAGTATTTT
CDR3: CASSPYRGAETQYF

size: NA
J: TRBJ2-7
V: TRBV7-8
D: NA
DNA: TGTGCCAGCAGCTTAGTGCAGACAACCCGGCTGCGAGAGCAGTACTTC
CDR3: CASSLVQTTRLREQYF

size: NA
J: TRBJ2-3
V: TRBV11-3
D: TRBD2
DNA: TGTGCCAGCAGCTCAAGGACTAGCGGGAGCTCTGCAGATACGCAGTATTTT
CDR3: CASSSRTSGSSADTQYF

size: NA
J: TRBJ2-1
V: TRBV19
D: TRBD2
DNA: TGTGCCAGTACCTCACAATGGGGGGGGAGCTCCTACAATGAGCAGTTCTTC
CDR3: CASTSQWGGSSYNEQFF

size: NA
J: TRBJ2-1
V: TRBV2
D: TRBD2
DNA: TGTGCCAGCAGTGAACCTAGCGGGAGGGGTGAGCAGTTCTTC
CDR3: CASSEPSGRGEQFF

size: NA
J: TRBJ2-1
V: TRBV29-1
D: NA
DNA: TGCAGCGTTGGGGTCCCCGGGAATGAGCAGTTCTTC
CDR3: CSVGVPGNEQFF

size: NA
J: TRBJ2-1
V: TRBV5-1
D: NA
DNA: TGCGCCAGCAGCTTGGGACTAGAGCTCTACAATGAGCAGTTCTTC
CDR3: CASSLGLELYNEQFF

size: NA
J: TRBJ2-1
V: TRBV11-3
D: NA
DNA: TGTGCCAGCAGCTTAGCGTCTAGCTATGAGCAGTTCTTC
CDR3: CASSLASSYEQFF